Sequencing of this T cell receptor beta chain was carried out in a study of blood T cells in healthy people across ages (dated by TCRdb to about 2015). Study-wide context: In model experiments, template switching captured about one uniquely barcoded TCR beta cDNA molecule for every two T cells. The study measured age-related changes in TCR beta repertoire diversity using deep sequencing normalized with unique cDNA molecular identifiers. Four age groups were formed from the donors: young (average 16 years), middle-aged (just under 40), aged (about 68) and long-lived (less than 85). To avoid experimental bias, donors of different ages were distributed randomly across sequencing lanes. For two donors (one aged 18 to 30 and one aged 80 or older), the study analyzed two additional independent replicas of 1 million unique cDNA reads from the same blood draw. Overall results and qualifications from the work: There was a strong correlation between observed TCR beta diversity and the percentage of naive T cells measured by flow cytometry. Observed TCR beta diversity per million T cells fell roughly linearly with age, and a significant reduction was already apparent by age roughly 40. Compared with the aged group, the long-lived group had more naive CD4+ T cells, fewer expanded clones and increased TCR diversity, a pattern suggesting age selection. Because profiling used bulk unsorted PBMCs, naive and antigen-experienced compartments could not be compared conclusively. Estimates of total diversity based on one million sequenced T cells were considered lower bounds and underestimates. Donor CMV infection status was unknown, potentially confounding age-related changes in expanded clonotypes.

CDR1 and CDR2 are drawn from the germline V gene: LGHNA, YSLEER. Unmatched junction bases come to 5, with V trimmed by 1 base and J by 2 bases. Reading from cysteine to phenylalanine, the CDR3 counts 17 amino acids. Here the CDR3 DNA is all that survives: 51 bases in frame from base 1. A remark on this clonotype: Its antigen remains unidentified. Per-nucleotide qualities are absent, and no much larger clonotype sits a single base away.

Library prep was done by 5' RACE. The data were produced on an Illumina HiSeq 2500. The second PCR ran for about 6 to 12 cycles and used a J-beta primer mix along with a sample-barcoded 5' primer. A unique molecular identifier was introduced onto each TCR beta cDNA molecule by a template-switch 5' adaptor carrying 12 random nucleotides. At least 2.5 million CDR3-containing paired-end reads were obtained from each sample. The Mint cDNA synthesis kit, primed by a TRBC-specific oligonucleotide, was used to synthesize first-strand cDNA from all RNA. All cDNA was treated with uracil-DNA glycosylase and then went through a first 18-cycle PCR with the universal primers M1SS and BC2_uni_R. The authors processed their data as follows. For normalization, 1 million high-quality reads, each with a distinct molecular identifier, were randomly selected from each sample. Instead of being binned into consensus sequences, reads that shared molecular identifiers were thrown out. MiTCR, with a Q25 quality threshold and the strictest error-elimination algorithm, was used for CDR3 identification, clonotype clustering and error correction. Lower-bound total TCR beta diversity was estimated with a nonparametric unseen species model using Euler transformation. Using fastp at Q25 and MiXCR, TCRdb reprocessed the public reads and kept productive beta chains. All rows with the same CDR3 protein become a single entry with the most common DNA and genes. What appears here as the V and J calls and clone size reflects TCRdb's work, not the paper's. The sample profile shows 600,000 or so distinct CDR3 sequences; roughly 21% of them were found once. Of the sample, 3.5% to 4% is held by the ten largest clones.

Donors were 40 or so systemically healthy Caucasian individuals from Russia aged about 6 to 100 years. Each donor gave about 9.7 milliliters of peripheral blood, drawn into EDTA-treated Vacutainer tubes. Ficoll-Paque density-gradient centrifugation was used to isolate PBMCs, with at least 7 million per sample. Total RNA was extracted from PBMCs with Trizol reagent, with at least 5.5 micrograms obtained per sample. For every donor, flow cytometry on a PBMC aliquot measured the percentage of naive CD45RAhigh/CD27high T cells. The chain was built from TRBV4-3 and TRBJ1-2; 12 nucleotides in the junction match TRBD1. This TCR was sampled from a man in his sixties or seventies in good health. Input material: blood. Here is the DNA: TGCGCCAGCAGCCAAGTAGGGGGGACAGGGGGCAACTATGGCTACACCTTC. Its translation reads: CASSQVGGTGGNYGYTF.